One sample yielded the 2 T cell receptor beta chains listed below, sequenced in a study of blood T cell repertoires in COVID-19 (TCRdb year 2020). The library was obtained by the immunoSEQ multiplex PCR assay. The table was pulled from immuneACCESS by TCRdb, which kept in-frame rearrangements only. Such tables lose some clones; where checked, under half of the loss comes from unresolved V genes, and the rest has no known cause. The sample includes about 98,000 clones, with 87% observed a single time. More than 4.5% of the sample belongs to the ten largest clones. The sequenced sample consisted of peripheral blood. These receptors were obtained from a man in his 70s with acute or convalescent COVID-19.

The V gene is TRBV28, the J gene TRBJ1-2, with 7 bases that match TRBD1. Germline V lookup: CDR1 MDHEN, CDR2 SYDVKM. V lost 7 bases and J lost 2; bases outside the gene matches: 10. The CDR3 is 15 amino acids. The CDR3 spells CASTKTGRSNYGYTF. As DNA, the CDR3 is TGTGCCAGCACCAAGACAGGGAGGTCAAACTATGGCTACACCTTC.

This chain links TRBV6-2 or TRBV6-3 with TRBJ2-7; D gene unclear. The CDR3 totals 16 residues. The germline V gene encodes CDR1 MNHEY and CDR2 SVGEGT. The V end lost 2 bases, the J end lost 0 bases, and 14 bases lay between the germline ends. CDR3 sequence: CASSYGGHLVSYEQYF. DNA of the CDR3: TGTGCCAGCAGTTACGGTGGCCACCTCGTCTCCTACGAGCAGTACTTC.